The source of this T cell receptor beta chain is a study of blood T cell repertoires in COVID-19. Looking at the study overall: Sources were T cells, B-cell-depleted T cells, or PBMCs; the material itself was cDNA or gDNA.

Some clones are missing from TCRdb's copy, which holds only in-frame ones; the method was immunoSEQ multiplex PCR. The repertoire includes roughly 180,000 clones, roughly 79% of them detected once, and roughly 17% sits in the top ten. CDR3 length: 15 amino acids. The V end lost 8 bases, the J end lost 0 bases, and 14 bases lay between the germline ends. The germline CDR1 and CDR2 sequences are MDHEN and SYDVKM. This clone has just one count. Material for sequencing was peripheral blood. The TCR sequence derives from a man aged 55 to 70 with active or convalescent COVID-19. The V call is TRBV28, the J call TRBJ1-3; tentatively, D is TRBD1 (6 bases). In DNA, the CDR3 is TGTGCCAGCGCCCCACAGGGTCACTCTGGAAACACCATATATTTT. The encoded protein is CASAPQGHSGNTIYF.